This T cell receptor beta chain was captured in a study of early T cells in non-severe SARS-CoV-2 infection. Across the study: Sequenced material consisted of bulk RNA (from unsorted whole blood), and chains were unpaired.

As to this clonotype: Its target is unknown.

Individual cDNA molecules carried attached unique molecular identifiers. Each CDR3 protein gets one entry after TCRdb re-called the 5' RACE reads with MiXCR. The repertoire holds some 60,000 distinct CDR3 sequences, with 10% to 15% as singletons. The CDR3 has 13 amino acids. Trimming took off 1 base at V and 2 bases at J, with 6 bases between the two ends. Germline loops: CDR1 LNHDA, CDR2 SQIVND (reference sequence). Study-level findings and limits: Private and CD4 specificities were missed by VDJdb matching, skewed to anti-spike CD8.

The receptor was derived from an adult who was a healthcare worker with PCR-confirmed SARS-CoV-2 infection or an uninfected control (not recorded which). The material sequenced was whole blood. The chain has TRBV19 and TRBJ2-7, with a tentative D call TRBD1 (5 bases). The CDR3 region has the DNA TGTGCCAGTAGTATAGGACAGCCCTACGAGCAGTACTTC. Residues: CASSIGQPYEQYF.